Reported below is one T cell receptor (beta chain). The target antigen is unknown. The data are from a study of siplizumab effects on memory and regulatory T cells. Roughly 10^5 TCR templates were measured in each sample. Sequencing was performed with immunoSEQ multiplex PCR; in TCRdb, only in-frame clones are kept and a portion is missing. The sample lists approximately 94,000 clones, roughly 93% seen once, with around 6.5% in the top ten. Whole-study findings and limits: Naive T cells appeared more diverse than memory cells and seemed to be major alloresponse contributors. Poor capture below about 10^-5 frequency left most alloreactive clones unmapped to unstimulated subsets. Proliferating siplizumab-culture Tregs lacked confirmation of suppressive function.

From germline, CDR1 is SGHAT and CDR2 FQNNGV. CDR3 size: 13 residues. Trimming took 1 base from V and 2 from J, leaving 5 bases between them. The chain employs TRBV11-2 and TRBJ1-1; D remains ambiguous. The receptor's source is a human donor in good health. What was sequenced was CD8+ T cells sorted from blood. CDR3 in amino acids: CASSLGFNTEAFF. The CDR3 DNA reads as TGTGCCAGCAGCTTAGGGTTTAACACTGAAGCTTTCTTT.